This T cell receptor beta chain was captured in a study of T cell responses to AZD1222 COVID-19 vaccine. V was clipped by 7 bases and J by 3 bases, with 14 bases between them. CDR1 is SGHNT and CDR2 is YYREEE in the germline V gene (reference sequence). This CDR3 is 13 amino acids long. Of note for this clone: Its target is not known.

Study outcomes and limitations: Two AZD1222 administrations were followed by greater Spike-specific TCR breadth and depth. Across the whole spike, CD4 TCRs peaked at regions 160-218 and 743-854. Donors skewed white British and female; clonal diversity was possibly underestimated. The study identified only a handful of AZD1222 recipients as seropositive at baseline.

Sequencing was performed with immunoSEQ multiplex PCR; in TCRdb, only in-frame clones are kept and a portion is missing. Seen in this sample are around 150,000 clones; the ten most common clones hold approximately 2%. Sequencing input: peripheral blood. This TCR came from an adult in good health. The chain is built from TRBV5-4 and TRBJ2-7; the D is unclear. The CDR3, as DNA: TGTGCCAGCGCTAGTGAAGGAAACTACGAGCAGTACTTC. Its protein product is CASASEGNYEQYF. The entire variable domain, with the rest obtained from reference TRBV5-4 and TRBJ2-7, is as follows: ETGVTQSPTHLIKTRGQQVTLRCSSQSGHNTVSWYQQALGQGPQFIFQYYREEENGRGNFPPRFSGLQFPNYSSELNVNALELDDSALYLCASASEGNYEQYFGPGTRLTVT.